The 17 T cell receptor delta chains presented below share a single source sample, sequenced in a study of delta chains in infants with herpesvirus infections. TCR cDNA was made from PBMC RNA with gamma- and delta-chain-specific primers. TCRdb re-called clones from the RT-PCR reads using CATT. The sample shows about 1,400 delta-chain clones, about 29% of them seen only once. This specimen consisted of peripheral blood, obtained at time point 1 of longitudinal follow-up. The receptors were sampled from a human donor who was a Ugandan infant, either HIV-exposed or HIV-unexposed (not recorded which).

J is TRDJ1 and V is TRDV1; TRDD3 matches 8 bases. V was clipped by 1 base and J by 7 bases; unmatched bases: 17. Germline V gene data show CDR1 as TSWWSYY and CDR2 as QGS. The CDR3 runs to 18 residues. CDR3 protein: CALGEPLCRPVLGAKLIF. The CDR3 region has the DNA TGTGCTCTTGGGGAACCGTTGTGCCGACCCGTACTGGGGGCTAAACTCATCTTT.

This clone is labeled medium-sized. The J gene is TRDJ1, the V gene TRDV1, with D tentatively TRDD2 (5 bases). Germline-derived CDR1 and CDR2 are TSWWSYY and QGS. The CDR3 totals 16 residues. Trimming removed 0 bases from V and 1 base from J, with 12 bases in between. Here the CDR3 reads CALGELGPLLTDKLIF. CDR3 coding DNA: TGTGCTCTTGGGGAACTAGGTCCCCTACTCACCGATAAACTCATCTTT.

In its sample, this clone is large. The chain has TRDV3 and TRDJ3, with TRDD3 matching over 12 bases. The CDR3 loop spans 18 amino acids. CDR1 is TVYSNPD, CDR2 GDNSRS, per germline (reference sequence). J lost 2 bases, V lost 2 bases, and 7 bases had no gene match. The CDR3 sequence is CAFGLLGDTTWDTRQMFF. DNA of the CDR3: TGTGCCTTTGGCTTACTGGGGGATACTACCTGGGACACCCGACAGATGTTTTTC.

This clone has a handful of counts. J is TRDJ3 and V is TRDV2; 9 bases fit TRDD3. CDR1 GEAIGNYY and CDR2 EKD come from the germline V gene. The ends lost 2 bases at V and 5 bases at J; junction bases unmatched: 9. The CDR3 length is 18 residues. This CDR3 reads CACDRLLGERRDTRQMFF. DNA for the CDR3: TGTGCCTGTGACAGGCTACTGGGGGAACGCAGGGACACCCGACAGATGTTTTTC.

V is TRDV3 and J is TRDJ1; 9 bases are shared with TRDD2. From germline, CDR1 is TVYSNPD and CDR2 GDNSRS (reference sequence). Trimming at V came to 2 bases and at J to 2 bases, leaving 18 bases not matched to a gene. The CDR3 loop spans 18 amino acids. The CDR3 here is CAFPGPPSYWVQTDKLIF. The CDR3 DNA is TGTGCCTTTCCTGGCCCGCCTTCCTACTGGGTTCAGACCGATAAACTCATCTTT.

This clone ranks as large. This chain connects TRDV1 to TRDJ2; TRDD3 is a possible D gene (6 bases). CDR3 length equals 18 residues. The ends were cut back, 1 base at V and 8 bases at J, with 23 bases in the middle. The germline V gene has CDR1 TSWWSYY and CDR2 QGS. The CDR3 bases are TGTGCTCTTGGGGAACGGTCCCCTTGGTGGACTGGGAGGGCACAACTCTTCTTT. The encoded protein is CALGERSPWWTGRAQLFF.

This clone is deemed medium-sized. The chain is built from TRDV1 and TRDJ2; TRDD3 aligns across 9 bases. V was clipped by 2 bases and J by 6 bases; unmatched bases: 25. This CDR3 has 22 amino acids. The V gene's germline CDR1 is TSWWSYY and CDR2 QGS. CDR3 loop: CALGECGLLALLGEGGAAQLFF. In nucleotides, the CDR3 is TGTGCTCTTGGGGAATGCGGCCTTCTCGCCTTACTGGGGGAAGGTGGAGCAGCACAACTCTTCTTT.

This clone is labeled large. The sample contains more than one DNA sequence encoding this CDR3. V and J are TRDV1 and TRDJ3; D gene ambiguous. The germline gives CDR1 TSWWSYY, CDR2 QGS. The V end was cut by 5 bases, the J end by 1 base, with 18 bases between. The CDR3 contains 19 residues. The CDR3 here is CALGPGAGPGSWDTRQMFF. In DNA, the CDR3 is TGTGCTCTTGGGCCAGGTGCGGGGCCCGGGTCCTGGGACACCCGACAGATGTTTTTC.

V is TRDV1 and J is TRDJ1; 11 bases line up with TRDD3. Germline V gene lookup returns CDR1 TSWWSYY and CDR2 QGS. The CDR3 covers 19 residues. J lost 2 bases, V lost 0 bases, and 11 bases had no gene match. CDR3 nucleotides: TGTGCTCTTGGGGAACTCCTACCGGTACTGGGGGATAGAACCGATAAACTCATCTTT. As protein: CALGELLPVLGDRTDKLIF.

The table lists this clone with a few counts. This chain links TRDV1 with TRDJ1; 9 positions agree with TRDD3. The germline V gene has CDR1 TSWWSYY and CDR2 QGS. V gave up 2 bases and J gave up 2 bases; unmatched junction bases: 12. The CDR3 spans 18 residues. Written as DNA, the CDR3 is TGTGCTCTTGGGGAATGGTTAATCTGGCTGGGGGATACCGATAAACTCATCTTT. Translating it yields CALGEWLIWLGDTDKLIF.

V is TRDV1 and J is TRDJ1; TRDD3 matches at 12 bases. The CDR3 has 20 amino acids. Germline V lookup: CDR1 TSWWSYY, CDR2 QGS. Trimming took 6 bases from V and 1 from J; bases not matched to a gene: 18. CDR3 bases: TGTGCTCTTGGTTTTTTCCCCTTCTACTGGGGGATACTCCCCACCGATAAACTCATCTTT. This translates into CALGFFPFYWGILPTDKLIF.

In the case of this clone: A much bigger clone sits one base away, suggesting this may be a read error. This rearrangement joins TRDV1 to TRDJ1; 11 nucleotides align to TRDD3. Germline values: CDR1 TSWWSYY, CDR2 QGS. The CDR3 runs to 23 residues. In DNA, the CDR3 is TGTGCTCTTGGGGAACCCCACCCTACAGTGTATCGTACTGGGGGATATATCCCGTATAAACTCACCTTT. Its protein product is CALGEPHPTVYRTGGYIPYKLTF.

This clone was counted a single time. A read error is possible here, since a much larger clone lies one base away. The chain carries TRDV1 and TRDJ1, with 8 positions matching TRDD3. Trimming cost V 2 bases and J 2 bases; bases outside gene matches: 13. The V gene's germline CDR1 is TSWWSYY and CDR2 QGS. The CDR3 has 18 amino acids. In nucleotides, the CDR3 is TGTGCTCTTGGGGAAAGAATTGTCCGGGGGATAGGTACCGATAAACTCATCTTT. As protein: CALGERIVRGIGTDKLIF.

This clone counts as large. The V and J genes are TRDV2 and TRDJ3; D not certain. The V gene's germline CDR1 is GEAIGNYY and CDR2 EKD. This CDR3 is built from 17 residues. V lost 0 bases, J lost 1 base, and 9 bases lay in between. CDR3 DNA: TGTGCCTGTGACACCGTGCTGGCTTCCTGGGACACCCGACAGATGTTTTTC. This gives the protein CACDTVLASWDTRQMFF.

This clone has only a few counts. The rearrangement uses TRDV1 and TRDJ1, with D possibly matching TRDD3 (5 bases). Germline lookup yields CDR1 TSWWSYY and CDR2 QGS. CDR3 length: 18 residues. Trimming removed 1 base at V and 1 base at J, with 19 bases between. CDR3 coding DNA: TGTGCTCTTGGGGAACGTTCCGTTATGGGGACACCCACCGATAAACTCATCTTT. This codes for CALGERSVMGTPTDKLIF.

V and J are TRDV1 and TRDJ1, with D perhaps assigned TRDD2 or TRDD3 (8 bases each). V was shortened by 1 base and J by 3 bases, with 27 bases between the two germline ends. The CDR3 extends over 20 amino acids. Germline V gene data show CDR1 as TSWWSYY and CDR2 as QGS. The CDR3 DNA follows: TGTGCTCTTGGGGAACGGTTCTTCCTACGGTGGGGGATGAGGGCCGATAAACTCATCTTT. Residues: CALGERFFLRWGMRADKLIF.

V gene TRDV3 combines with J gene TRDJ1; TRDD3 agrees at 11 bases. V was pared by 3 bases and J by 0 bases, with 24 bases of the junction left unmatched. This CDR3 contains 21 residues. The germline gives CDR1 TVYSNPD, CDR2 GDNSRS (reference sequence). The CDR3 sequence: CALPLSLGDTTSLPDTDKLIF. Written as DNA, the CDR3 is TGTGCCTTGCCCTTATCCCTGGGGGATACCACGAGCCTACCTGACACCGATAAACTCATCTTT.